These 5 T cell receptor beta chains came from one sample sequenced in a study of T cells in women clearing cervical HPV infection. Libraries were prepared by immunoSEQ multiplex PCR; TCRdb keeps only in-frame clonotypes and omits some of them. The table for this sample gives over 15,000 clones. Material for sequencing was blood buffy coat. The source of these receptors is a woman aged 18 to 69 with a cervical HPV16 infection that either progressed to CIN3+ or cleared (not recorded which).

As to this clone: The observed sequence ends 3 residues before the CDR3 terminus, with the missing tail filled in from the germline J gene. This rearrangement joins TRBV7-8 to TRBJ2-1, with D perhaps matching TRBD2 (7 bases). Germline CDR1 SGHVS, CDR2 FQNEAQ. This CDR3 contains 15 residues. Trimming removed 1 base from V and 5 bases from J, with 12 bases in between. CDR3 bases read: TGTGCCAGCAGCTTAGACGGGGGGCCCCACAATGAG. It specifies CASSLDGGPHNE. The full CDR3 reads CASSLDGGPHNEQFF.

Remarks on this clone: The read comes to an end 3 residues before the CDR3 does, leaving the germline J gene to fill in the end. The chain uses TRBV2 and TRBJ2-5; 8 nucleotides line up with TRBD2. J gave up 2 bases and V 9 bases, and 8 bases lay outside the gene matches. This CDR3 contains 14 residues. Germline CDR1 and CDR2: SNHLY and FYNNEI. CDR3 region: CASGTRILQETQYF. Partial CDR3 DNA: TGTGCCAGTGGGACTAGGATACTTCAAGAGACC.

For this clone: The CDR3 end is not reached by the read, which stops 3 residues before it; the germline J gene fills it in. This chain uses TRBV19 with TRBJ1-3; the match to TRBD1 covers 7 bases. With 8 bases clipped from V and 2 bases from J, the junction kept 3 bases outside the gene matches. Germline-derived CDR1 and CDR2 are LNHDA and SQIVND (reference sequence). CDR3 length: 13 residues. The CDR3 is CASGQGAGNTIYF. Partial CDR3 DNA: TGTGCCAGTGGCCAGGGGGCTGGAAACACC.

Of note for this clone: At the DNA level, this CDR3 is encoded by other sequences in the same sample as well. The sequenced part of the CDR3 DNA is TGTGCCAGCAGTGATATGTTGTATAGCAATCAGCCC. This codes for CASSDMLYSNQP. The whole CDR3 sequence is CASSDMLYSNQPQHF. The chain has TRBV6-1 and TRBJ1-5; the D is unclear. With the read ending 3 residues before the CDR3 end, the germline J gene is used to fill in that end. The CDR3 is 15 amino acids. The germline V gene encodes CDR1 MNHNS and CDR2 SASEGT. The V end was cut by 3 bases, the J end by 0 bases, with 9 bases between.

CDR3 DNA (partial): TGTGCCAGCGGCTCAGGGCCACTTGAAACG. It translates to CASGSGPLET. The CDR3 as a whole reads CASGSGPLETQYF. The chain uses TRBV7-9 and TRBJ2-3, with D maybe TRBD1 (5 bases). The missing CDR3 end, 3 residues past where the read stops, is filled in from the germline J gene. Per germline, CDR1 SEHNR and CDR2 FQNEAQ (reference sequence). The length of the CDR3 is 13 residues.